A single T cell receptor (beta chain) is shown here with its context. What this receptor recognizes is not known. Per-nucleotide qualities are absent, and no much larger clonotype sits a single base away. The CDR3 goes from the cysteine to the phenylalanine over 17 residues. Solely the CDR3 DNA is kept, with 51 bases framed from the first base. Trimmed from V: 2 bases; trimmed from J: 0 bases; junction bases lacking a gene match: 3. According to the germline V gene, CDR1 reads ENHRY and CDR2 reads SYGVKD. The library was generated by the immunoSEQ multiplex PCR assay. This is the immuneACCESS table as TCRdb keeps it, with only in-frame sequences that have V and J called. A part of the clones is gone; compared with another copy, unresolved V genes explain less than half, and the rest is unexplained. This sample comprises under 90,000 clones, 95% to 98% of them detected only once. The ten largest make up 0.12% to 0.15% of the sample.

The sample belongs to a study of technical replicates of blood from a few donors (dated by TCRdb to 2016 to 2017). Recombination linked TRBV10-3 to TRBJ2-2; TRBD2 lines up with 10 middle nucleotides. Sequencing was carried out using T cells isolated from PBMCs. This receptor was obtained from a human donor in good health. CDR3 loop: CAISETSGDTNTGELFF. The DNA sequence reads TGTGCCATCAGTGAGACTAGCGGGGACACGAACACCGGGGAGCTGTTTTTT.